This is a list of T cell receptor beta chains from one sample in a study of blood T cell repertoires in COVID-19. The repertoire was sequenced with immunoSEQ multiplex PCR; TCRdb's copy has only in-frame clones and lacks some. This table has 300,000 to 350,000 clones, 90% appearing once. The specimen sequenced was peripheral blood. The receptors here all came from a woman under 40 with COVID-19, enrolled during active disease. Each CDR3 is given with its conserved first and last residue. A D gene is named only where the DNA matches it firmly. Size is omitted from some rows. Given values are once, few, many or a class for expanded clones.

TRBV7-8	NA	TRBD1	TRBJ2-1	CASSPDPRDSLYNEQFF	TGTGCCAGCAGCCCAGATCCCCGGGACAGCCTCTACAATGAGCAGTTCTTC
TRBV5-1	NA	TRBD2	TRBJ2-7	CASSRSGGGTYEQYF	TGCGCCAGCAGCAGGAGCGGGGGGGGAACCTACGAGCAGTACTTC
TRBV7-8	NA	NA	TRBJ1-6	CASSTTRTGSPLHF	TGTGCCAGCAGCACGACACGGACGGGGTCACCCCTCCACTTT
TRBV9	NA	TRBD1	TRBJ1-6	CASSVKPGQGTDSPLHF	TGTGCCAGCAGCGTGAAACCGGGACAGGGAACCGATTCACCCCTCCACTTT
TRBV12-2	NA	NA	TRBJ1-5	CASRLVGTGEKQPQHF	TGTGCAAGTCGCTTAGTAGGGACAGGGGAAAAACAGCCCCAGCATTTT
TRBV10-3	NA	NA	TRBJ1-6	CAISDRSSYNSPLHF	TGTGCCATCAGTGACCGGAGCTCCTATAATTCACCCCTCCACTTT
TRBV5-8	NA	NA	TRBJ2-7	CASSLGGIEQYF	TGTGCCAGCAGCTTAGGCGGGATAGAGCAGTACTTC
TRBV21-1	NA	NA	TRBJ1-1	CARKKGTENTEAFF	TGTGCCCGTAAAAAGGGGACAGAGAACACTGAAGCTTTCTTT
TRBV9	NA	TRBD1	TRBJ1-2	CASSARGTGENYGYTF	TGTGCCAGCAGCGCCCGCGGGACAGGGGAGAACTATGGCTACACCTTC
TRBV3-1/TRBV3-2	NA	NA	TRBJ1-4	CASSHRGQGEKLFF	TGTGCCAGCAGCCACAGGGGCCAAGGGGAAAAACTGTTTTTT
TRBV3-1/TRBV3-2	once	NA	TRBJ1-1	CASSRGVRATEAFF	TGTGCCAGCAGCCGAGGTGTCAGGGCGACTGAAGCTTTCTTT